This T cell receptor (beta chain) was captured by sequencing in a study of blood T cell repertoires in COVID-19. Study overall: The samples span acute and convalescent COVID-19 from the United States, Italy and Spain. The analysed material was cDNA or gDNA that came from T cells, B-cell-depleted T cells, or PBMCs.

V was shortened by 7 bases and J by 2 bases, with 18 bases between the two germline ends. Germline V lookup: CDR1 MNHNY, CDR2 SVGAGI (reference sequence). CDR3 size: 16 residues. Sequencing was performed with immunoSEQ multiplex PCR; in TCRdb, only in-frame clones are kept and a portion is missing. The table shows just over 150,000 clones, with 85% occurring only once. The source of this sequence is a human donor with acute or convalescent COVID-19. The donor label of this sample is uncertain. Sequenced sample: peripheral blood. This sequence joins TRBV6-6 and TRBJ2-1; no definite D call. CDR3 DNA: TGTGCCAGCAATCCCATGAGTAGCCCTCCCTACAATGAGCAGTTCTTC. It is translated as CASNPMSSPPYNEQFF.